The source of this T cell receptor beta chain is a study of radiotherapy plus CTLA-4 blockade in lung cancer. The wider study: Objective responses occurred in 18% of patients; about 32% had disease control. Notes on the study in general: There was expansion of tumor-derived TCR clones in blood after radiotherapy plus ipilimumab.

Germline loops: CDR1 SQVTM, CDR2 ANQGSEA. CDR3 size: 12 residues. Between the trimmed V and J ends, which lost 2 bases and 8 bases, there was a span of 12 bases. A note on this clone: Antigen specificity is unknown.

Participants had chemo-refractory metastatic non-small-cell lung cancer and were treated with focal radiation plus ipilimumab CTLA-4 blockade. Clones were sequenced by immunoSEQ multiplex PCR, and TCRdb holds only the in-frame ones, with some missing. The sample has about 76,000 clones, under 85% seen once. The chain uses TRBV29-1 and TRBJ1-2; D is undetermined. The clonotype comes from a human donor with non-small cell lung cancer who had stable disease on radiotherapy plus ipilimumab. The sequences come from peripheral blood, collected from a patient treated with radiotherapy plus ipilimumab. The CDR3 bases are TGCAGCGTTGAAAAGGGATTAAGGGGCTACACCTTC. Translated, it gives CSVEKGLRGYTF. The full variable domain, rest sourced from reference TRBV29-1 and TRBJ1-2, is SAVISQKPSRDICQRGTSLTIQCQVDSQVTMMFWYRQQPGQSLTLIATANQGSEATYESGFVIDKFPISRPNLTFSTLTVSNMSPEDSSIYLCSVEKGLRGYTFGSGTRLTVV.